One sample yielded the 19 T cell receptor beta chains listed below, sequenced in a study of blood T cells in healthy people across ages. The use of a sample-barcoded 5' primer and a J-beta primer mix characterized a second PCR of roughly 6 to 11 cycles. MiXCR, applied by TCRdb to the 5' RACE reads, yields one record per CDR3 protein. The data hold 650,000 to 1,000,000 distinct CDR3 sequences, with about 36% observed a single time. Input material: blood. The receptors were gathered from a man younger than 30 in good health.

This clonotype occurred a few times. The chain combines TRBV5-1 with TRBJ1-6, with D perhaps TRBD1 (6 bases). This CDR3 has 16 residues. Germline loops: CDR1 SGHRS, CDR2 YFSETQ. The ends were cut back, 5 bases at V and 5 bases at J, with 17 bases in the middle. This CDR3 is CASRRAWQGNNSPLHF. The CDR3 DNA follows: TGCGCCAGCAGGAGGGCCTGGCAGGGGAATAATTCACCCCTCCACTTT.

The sample holds many counts of this clonotype. This chain uses TRBV12-3 or TRBV12-4 with TRBJ2-3; D not certain. V was clipped by 2 bases and J by 7 bases, with 7 bases between them. The CDR3 runs 12 residues. In nucleotides, the CDR3 is TGTGCCAGCAGTTTACCCTCAAATACGCAGTATTTT. Residues: CASSLPSNTQYF.

The gene calls are TRBV20-1 and TRBJ2-5, with 7 nucleotides matching TRBD2. V lost 1 base and J lost 0; bases outside the gene matches: 11. This CDR3 has 17 amino acids. Germline CDR1 and CDR2: DFQATT and SNEGSKA (reference sequence). The CDR3 coding sequence is TGCAGTGCTAGAGCTCCCGGCGAGCGGGGTGACCAAGAGACCCAGTACTTC. Translated, it gives CSARAPGERGDQETQYF.

The chain couples TRBV5-5 to TRBJ2-5; D is perhaps TRBD2 (6 bases). Germline V gene sequence: CDR1 SGHKS, CDR2 YYEKEE (reference sequence). V was cut by 1 base and J by 1 base, with 11 bases left in between. The CDR3 spans 15 residues. Written as DNA, the CDR3 is TGTGCCAGCAGCTTGTTCCGGGAGATCCAAGAGACCCAGTACTTC. Translation: CASSLFREIQETQYF.

The rearrangement uses TRBV7-2 and TRBJ2-1; a weak D match, TRBD2 (6 bases). The CDR3 totals 14 residues. CDR1 is SGHTA and CDR2 is FQGNSA in the germline V gene. Trimming stripped 1 base from V and 8 bases from J, with 12 bases between. The chain's CDR3 is CASSLVGRADEQFF. CDR3 DNA: TGTGCCAGCAGCTTAGTCGGGAGAGCCGATGAGCAGTTCTTC.

As regards this clonotype: This may arise from a read error, as a much more abundant clone is one base away. The J gene is TRBJ2-1, the V gene TRBV9; 11 bases map to TRBD2. This CDR3 is 17 amino acids long. The V gene's germline CDR1 is SGDLS and CDR2 YYNGEE. This CDR3 reads CAGSVAPSGGSYNEQFF. The CDR3 nucleotides are TGTGCCGGCAGCGTAGCTCCTAGCGGGGGGTCTTACAATGAGCAGTTCTTC.

As DNA, the CDR3 is TGCGCCAGCAGCAGCCCGACAGGGATCGCTGAAGCTTTCTTT. As protein: CASSSPTGIAEAFF. V gene TRBV5-1 combines with J gene TRBJ1-1; 7 bases match TRBD1. Germline CDR1 reads SGHRS; CDR2 reads YFSETQ. This CDR3 comprises 14 residues. V lost 4 bases to trimming and J lost 6 bases; unmatched junction nucleotides: 9.

V is TRBV6-6 and J is TRBJ2-7, with 8 bases lining up with TRBD1. This CDR3 contains 14 residues. Germline lookup yields CDR1 MNHNY and CDR2 SVGAGI (reference sequence). V lost 3 bases and J lost 2; bases outside the gene matches: 3. CDR3 sequence (DNA): TGTGCCAGCAGTTATGGCAGGGGGCCCTACGAGCAGTACTTC. Its protein is CASSYGRGPYEQYF.

The chain carries TRBV7-9 and TRBJ2-7; D is uncertain. Germline lookup yields CDR1 SEHNR and CDR2 FQNEAQ (reference sequence). The length of the CDR3 is 14 residues. Trimming took off 6 bases at V and 3 bases at J, with 15 bases between the two ends. The CDR3 DNA reads TGTGCCAGCAGACATGCCGCACTGGGCTACGAGCAGTACTTC. Its translation is CASRHAALGYEQYF.

This clonotype has only a few counts. The chain uses TRBV4-3 and TRBJ2-5, with D unclear. The ends were cut back, 1 base at V and 6 bases at J, with 15 bases in the middle. CDR3 length: 15 amino acids. Germline V gene sequence: CDR1 LGHNA, CDR2 YSLEER. The chain's CDR3 is CASSQGLRPEKTQYF. CDR3 in DNA: TGCGCCAGCAGCCAAGGTCTCCGCCCCGAAAAGACCCAGTACTTC.

This clonotype was seen a handful of times. This chain uses TRBV4-1 with TRBJ2-5; 7 bases align to TRBD2. Germline values: CDR1 MGHRA, CDR2 YSYEKL. The CDR3 covers 15 residues. The junction had 6 bases not matched to a gene; V was cut back by 0 bases and J by 5 bases. Here the CDR3 DNA reads TGCGCCAGCAGCCAAGAAGCGGGGTTTGTTGAGACCCAGTACTTC. Residues: CASSQEAGFVETQYF.

Comment on this clonotype: Given a much more abundant clone one base away, this may be a read error. The chain carries TRBV5-5 and TRBJ2-5; 7 bases align to TRBD1. J gave up 7 bases and V 5 bases, and 11 bases lay outside the gene matches. CDR1 and CDR2 (germline): SGHKS, YYEKEE (reference sequence). CDR3 size: 14 residues. This CDR3 is CASSHQGDIGTQYF. In nucleotides, the CDR3 is TGTGCCAGCAGTCATCAGGGGGACATCGGGACCCAGTACTTC.

The chain combines TRBV12-3 or TRBV12-4 with TRBJ2-7; 7 bases fit TRBD2. J gave up 10 bases and V 6 bases, and 18 bases lay outside the gene matches. The CDR3 runs to 15 residues. CDR3 DNA sequence: TGTGCCAGCAGCCCGCCGGGGGGTCTTGCGGTAGCCCAGTACTTC. It translates to CASSPPGGLAVAQYF.

This chain uses TRBV4-1 with TRBJ1-1; possibly TRBD1 for D (6 bases). The V gene's germline CDR1 is MGHRA and CDR2 YSYEKL. This CDR3 has 16 amino acids. V lost 1 base and J 3 bases, leaving 15 bases between the germline ends. The CDR3 DNA reads as TGCGCCAGCAGCCAAGTCACAGGGCTAGGGGACACTGAAGCTTTCTTT. Protein: CASSQVTGLGDTEAFF.

The chain combines TRBV20-1 with TRBJ1-2, with 12 bases identical to TRBD1. Germline CDR1 DFQATT, CDR2 SNEGSKA (reference sequence). The CDR3 loop spans 14 amino acids. V was clipped by 6 bases and J by 8 bases; unmatched bases: 10. The CDR3 region is CSARRDRGLRGYTF. The CDR3 DNA reads as TGCAGTGCCAGACGGGACAGGGGGCTGCGCGGCTACACCTTC.

This clonotype occurred a few times. This chain connects TRBV4-3 to TRBJ2-7; maybe TRBD2 (7 bases). CDR1 and CDR2 from the germline V gene are LGHNA and YSLEER. The V end lost 4 bases, the J end lost 1 base, and 14 bases lay between the germline ends. The CDR3 totals 15 residues. CDR3 sequence (DNA): TGCGCCAGCAGCCCCACTAGGGGGGGGTCCTACGAGCAGTACTTC. It encodes CASSPTRGGSYEQYF.

Notes on this clonotype: This clone may be a read error of a much larger clone one base away. This rearrangement joins TRBV2 to TRBJ2-7; either TRBD1 or TRBD2 may fit D (7 bases each). Germline CDR1 is SNHLY and CDR2 is FYNNEI. The CDR3 sequence is 15 residues long. The CDR3 reads CDSRGGGQKSYEQYF. The CDR3 DNA is TGTGACAGCAGGGGAGGGGGACAGAAGTCCTACGAGCAGTACTTC.

This clonotype was seen a few times. This chain connects TRBV10-3 to TRBJ1-2; D may be TRBD1 (5 bases). CDR3 length: 12 amino acids. Germline V gene lookup returns CDR1 ENHRY and CDR2 SYGVKD. Trimming cost V 5 bases and J 5 bases, with 9 bases left between them. The CDR3 coding sequence is TGTGCCATCAGTACGGAGGGGTATGGCTACACCTTC. Its translation: CAISTEGYGYTF.

J is TRBJ1-2 and V is TRBV29-1, with 9 nucleotides matching TRBD1. The CDR3 is made up of 14 amino acids. Germline CDR1 and CDR2: SQVTM and ANQGSEA. V was clipped by 2 bases and J by 2 bases; unmatched bases: 3. The CDR3 region has the DNA TGCAGCGTTGAACTGACAGGGGGAAACTATGGCTACACCTTC. Protein: CSVELTGGNYGYTF.